These 17 T cell receptor beta chains originate from one sample sequenced in a study of T-cell memory formation after mild COVID-19. TCRdb reprocessed the 5' RACE reads with MiXCR, giving one entry per CDR3 protein. The profile shows 470,000 or so distinct CDR3 sequences, around a sixth of them singletons. Sequencing was performed on PBMCs or a T cell subset sorted from them (not recorded which). These receptors originate from an adult woman who had mild COVID-19 (a few samples of this study predate the infection). Cell type and time point are not known.

This sequence joins TRBV18 and TRBJ1-4; 7 bases fit TRBD1. The ends lost 3 bases at V and 7 bases at J; junction bases unmatched: 8. The CDR3 extends over 15 amino acids. Germline lookup yields CDR1 KGHSH and CDR2 LQKENI. The CDR3 loop reads CASSPQARTGEKLFF. CDR3 DNA sequence: TGTGCCAGCTCACCTCAAGCCCGGACAGGTGAAAAACTGTTTTTT.

This chain links TRBV6-1 with TRBJ1-1; 7 bases agree with TRBD1. CDR3 size: 14 residues. Per the germline V gene, CDR1 is MNHNS and CDR2 is SASEGT. Trimming removed 2 bases from V and 4 bases from J; junction bases left unmatched: 4. The CDR3 is CASSEQGEGTEAFF. CDR3 DNA sequence: TGTGCCAGCAGTGAACAGGGGGAAGGCACTGAAGCTTTCTTT.

The chain joins TRBV7-2 to TRBJ2-3, with TRBD1 as a possible D gene (5 bases). V lost 5 bases and J 0 bases, leaving 9 bases between the germline ends. This CDR3 region has 14 residues. The V gene's germline CDR1 is SGHTA and CDR2 FQGNSA. The CDR3, as DNA: TGTGCCAGCAGCCCCCGACAGAGCACAGATACGCAGTATTTT. This sequence encodes CASSPRQSTDTQYF.

V is TRBV20-1 and J is TRBJ1-5; D unclear. V shed 1 base and J shed 4 bases, with 5 bases lying between them. Germline V gene sequence: CDR1 DFQATT, CDR2 SNEGSKA (reference sequence). The CDR3 has 12 residues. As DNA, the CDR3 is TGCAGTGCTAGAGGGGAGAATCAGCCCCAGCATTTT. It translates to CSARGENQPQHF.

The chain carries TRBV19 and TRBJ1-5; D unresolved. Germline CDR1 LNHDA, CDR2 SQIVND (reference sequence). The CDR3 runs to 15 residues. Trimming took 0 bases from V and 3 from J, leaving 9 bases between them. In DNA, the CDR3 is TGTGCCAGTAGTATAGACCGGCCGATCAATCAGCCCCAGCATTTT. Protein product: CASSIDRPINQPQHF.

The chain recombines TRBV14 with TRBJ2-7, with D perhaps TRBD1 (5 bases). Germline CDR1 reads SGHDN; CDR2 reads FVKESK. The V end lost 4 bases, the J end lost 0 bases, and 10 bases lay between the germline ends. The CDR3 spans 14 residues. CDR3 in amino acids: CASSLTGYSYEQYF. CDR3 DNA sequence: TGTGCCAGCAGCCTCACAGGTTACTCCTACGAGCAGTACTTC.

The chain employs TRBV11-2 and TRBJ2-1, with D possibly TRBD2 on 5 matching bases. CDR1 and CDR2 from the germline V gene are SGHAT and FQNNGV. V dropped 5 bases and J dropped 5 bases, with 16 bases sitting between them. CDR3 size: 15 residues. CDR3 residues: CASSTREPVHNEQFF. CDR3 nucleotides: TGTGCCAGCAGCACAAGGGAGCCAGTCCACAATGAGCAGTTCTTC.

This chain connects TRBV7-2 to TRBJ2-5, with TRBD2 matching over 7 bases. This CDR3 has 14 amino acids. Germline V gene lookup returns CDR1 SGHTA and CDR2 FQGNSA. The V and J ends lost 3 bases and 4 bases, in that order; junction bases with no gene match: 5. The CDR3 is CASSFGGSTETQYF. The CDR3 DNA reads TGTGCCAGCAGCTTTGGCGGGAGCACAGAGACCCAGTACTTC.

This clonotype was seen a few times. This chain connects TRBV20-1 to TRBJ2-1, with D possibly matching TRBD1 (5 bases). Trimming cost V 3 bases and J 4 bases, with 10 bases left between them. The germline gives CDR1 DFQATT, CDR2 SNEGSKA (reference sequence). CDR3 size: 13 residues. The CDR3 sequence: CSASAGNYNEQFF. CDR3 nucleotide sequence: TGCAGTGCTAGTGCAGGGAATTACAATGAGCAGTTCTTC.

This clonotype appeared a few times. This chain uses TRBV6-5 with TRBJ2-5; 7 nucleotides match TRBD1. Germline V CDR1 and CDR2: MNHEY, SVGAGI. V lost 0 bases to trimming and J lost 4 bases; unmatched junction nucleotides: 5. This CDR3 region has 15 residues. The CDR3 DNA reads TGTGCCAGCAGTTACTCCGACAGGGTAGGAGAGACCCAGTACTTC. It is translated as CASSYSDRVGETQYF.

The gene calls are TRBV5-1 and TRBJ1-3; maybe TRBD1 (5 bases). The V end lost 4 bases, the J end lost 2 bases, and 16 bases lay between the germline ends. CDR3 length: 16 residues. Germline V gives CDR1 SGHRS, CDR2 YFSETQ. The CDR3 coding sequence is TGCGCCAGCAGCCAAGGAAGGGGCCGCACTGGAAACACCATATATTTT. Translation gives CASSQGRGRTGNTIYF.

The chain recombines TRBV10-3 with TRBJ1-2; 9 positions match TRBD1. Germline CDR1 ENHRY, CDR2 SYGVKD. The junction had 5 bases not matched to a gene; V was cut back by 10 bases and J by 8 bases. This CDR3 has 11 amino acids. CDR3 sequence reads: CATRTGEGYTF. The DNA of the CDR3 is TGTGCCACCCGGACAGGGGAAGGCTACACCTTC.

This clonotype occurred many times. The chain links TRBV6-2 or TRBV6-3 to TRBJ2-7; 7 nucleotides agree with TRBD1. V lost 0 bases to trimming and J lost 4 bases; unmatched junction nucleotides: 6. The CDR3 sequence is 15 residues long. The V gene's germline CDR1 is MNHEY and CDR2 SVGEGT. The CDR3 spells CASSYSGEGAYEQYF. CDR3 nucleotide sequence: TGTGCCAGCAGTTACTCCGGCGAGGGGGCTTACGAGCAGTACTTC.

CDR3 bases: TGCGCCAGCAGCCCAGCTTGGGAGGCAGATACGCAGTATTTT. Amino acid sequence: CASSPAWEADTQYF. V usage is TRBV4-3 and J usage is TRBJ2-3, with TRBD2 as a possible D gene (6 bases). V was cut by 4 bases and J by 4 bases, with 12 bases left in between. The CDR3 runs 14 residues. Germline CDR1 and CDR2: LGHNA and YSLEER.

This chain connects TRBV27 to TRBJ1-1, with TRBD1 matching 7 bases. CDR1 and CDR2 (germline): MNHEY, SMNVEV (reference sequence). With V trimmed by 6 bases and J by 11 bases, 6 bases remained unmatched. This CDR3 comprises 11 residues. Written as DNA, the CDR3 is TGTGCCAGCAGAACAGGGGTCGGGGCTTTCTTT. It specifies CASRTGVGAFF.

This rearrangement joins TRBV20-1 to TRBJ1-1; 9 nucleotides line up with TRBD1. The CDR3 has 14 residues. Germline CDR1 and CDR2: DFQATT and SNEGSKA (reference sequence). With V trimmed by 5 bases and J by 6 bases, 10 bases remained unmatched. The CDR3 DNA reads TGCAGTGCTGCCCGTGGACAGGGGAGTCCTGAAGCTTTCTTT. Its translation is CSAARGQGSPEAFF.

Comment on this clonotype: A much more abundant neighbour one base away suggests this may be a read error. The V gene is TRBV29-1, the J gene TRBJ1-2; tentatively, D is TRBD1 (6 bases). Germline values: CDR1 SQVTM, CDR2 ANQGSEA. The CDR3 is 11 amino acids. V lost 3 bases and J lost 4, with 6 bases in between. CDR3 in amino acids: CSVDRGYGYTF. The DNA of the CDR3 is TGCAGCGTTGACAGGGGCTATGGCTACACCTTC.